The 27 T cell receptor beta chains presented below share a single source sample, sequenced in a study of cytomegalovirus exposure and HLA in healthy donors. Researchers ran the PCR with 60 Vbeta and 13 Jbeta primers. The table came from immunoSEQ multiplex PCR; TCRdb's copy has only in-frame clones and leaves some out. The table records about 250,000 clones, 85% to 95% of them present only once. Sequenced sample: PBMCs. The receptors here all came from a girl aged 2 to 9 in good health and CMV-seronegative.

As concerns this clone: One junction end does not reproduce the germline sequence, and a read error may be involved. The chain is built from TRBV7-9 and TRBJ1-5, with D unresolved. Per the germline V gene, CDR1 is SEHNR and CDR2 is FQNEAQ (reference sequence). The CDR3 totals 15 residues. Here the CDR3 DNA reads TGTTCCAGCAGCTTAGTCATTGGAGGCAATCAGCCCCAGCATTTT. Residues: CSSSLVIGGNQPQHF. Looking up the rest from reference TRBV7-9 and TRBJ1-5 gives the full variable domain: DTGVSQNPRHKITKRGQNVTFRCDPISEHNRLYWYRQTLGQGPEFLTYFQNEAQLEKSRLLSDRFSAERPKGSFSTLEIQRTEQGDSAMYLCSSSLVIGGNQPQHFGDGTRLSIL.

The chain is built from TRBV19 and TRBJ2-7; maybe TRBD1 (6 bases). Deletions cut 5 bases from V and 6 bases from J, with 14 bases between. The CDR3 runs to 13 residues. The germline CDR1 and CDR2 sequences are LNHDA and SQIVND (reference sequence). The DNA for the CDR3 is TGTGCCAGTAGTCAACACAGGGCCGCCGAGCAGTACTTC. It yields the protein CASSQHRAAEQYF.

This chain links TRBV10-3 with TRBJ2-5, with 8 bases fitting TRBD2. The DNA end is more similar to TRBJ2-7, so the J call may be wrong. Germline V gene data show CDR1 as ENHRY and CDR2 as SYGVKD. This CDR3 contains 14 residues. The CDR3 sequence is CATSAGGGAYEQYF. The CDR3 DNA sequence: TGTGCCACATCGGCGGGGGGCGGGGCCTACGAGCAGTACTTC.

This sequence joins TRBV18 and TRBJ2-1; 14 nucleotides agree with TRBD2. This CDR3 spans 17 amino acids. Unmatched junction bases numbered 3, after V lost 0 bases and J lost 5 bases. CDR1 and CDR2 (germline): KGHSH, LQKENI. This CDR3 is CASSPPGLAGANNEQFF. CDR3 in DNA: TGTGCCAGCTCACCACCGGGACTAGCGGGAGCAAACAATGAGCAGTTCTTC.

The chain links TRBV5-1 to TRBJ1-1, with TRBD1 matching over 8 bases. CDR3 length equals 16 residues. Unmatched junction bases numbered 9, after V lost 4 bases and J lost 1 base. CDR1 is SGHRS, CDR2 YFSETQ, per germline. CDR3 bases: TGCGCCAGCAGCCGAACCTACAGGGGGGAGAACACTGAAGCTTTCTTT. Protein: CASSRTYRGENTEAFF.

The chain combines TRBV7-9 with TRBJ2-3; D is perhaps TRBD2 (6 bases). Germline V gene lookup returns CDR1 SEHNR and CDR2 FQNEAQ (reference sequence). CDR3 size: 14 residues. Deletions cut 5 bases from V and 6 bases from J, with 15 bases between. CDR3 loop: CASSLRDSRDTQYF. CDR3 DNA: TGTGCCAGCAGCCTACGGGACTCACGTGATACGCAGTATTTT.

The chain has TRBV27 and TRBJ2-7; 9 nucleotides line up with TRBD2. After removal of 6 bases from V and 4 bases from J, the junction contained 7 bases not matched to a gene. The CDR3 spans 14 residues. Germline loops: CDR1 MNHEY, CDR2 SMNVEV (reference sequence). CDR3: CASSRSGGLYEQYF. The DNA of the CDR3 is TGTGCCAGCAGCCGTAGCGGGGGCTTGTACGAGCAGTACTTC.

The chain carries TRBV4-2 and TRBJ2-2; D perhaps matches TRBD2 (6 bases). CDR1 is LGHNA, CDR2 YNFKEQ, per germline. This CDR3 comprises 14 residues. V was cut by 8 bases and J by 3 bases, with 13 bases left in between. The CDR3, as DNA: TGTGCCAGCCGGAGGGTCTCGGACACCGGGGAGCTGTTTTTT. Protein sequence: CASRRVSDTGELFF.

This clone was counted once. The chain uses TRBV5-1 and TRBJ1-6; 7 bases line up with TRBD1. This CDR3 is 18 amino acids long. Germline trimming cut 0 bases from V and 10 bases from J; bases unmatched to any gene: 16. The germline V gene has CDR1 SGHRS and CDR2 YFSETQ. For the CDR3, the DNA is TGCGCCAGCAGCTTGGCCTCGGGGTCGACAGGGATGGGATCACCCCTCCACTTT. This codes for CASSLASGSTGMGSPLHF.

The J gene is TRBJ2-3, the V gene TRBV5-4; 8 nucleotides align to TRBD2. CDR3 length: 17 amino acids. The V and J ends lost 3 bases and 5 bases, in that order; junction bases with no gene match: 14. CDR1 and CDR2 from the germline V gene are SGHNT and YYREEE (reference sequence). CDR3 coding DNA: TGTGCCAGCAGCTCCCGTGGCCGGGAGGGATTACGAGATACGCAGTATTTT. This sequence encodes CASSSRGREGLRDTQYF.

The gene calls are TRBV7-9 and TRBJ2-7; TRBD2 agrees at 8 bases. Germline loops: CDR1 SEHNR, CDR2 FQNEAQ (reference sequence). This CDR3 contains 14 residues. V dropped 5 bases and J dropped 4; count of bases not matched to a gene: 7. In DNA, the CDR3 is TGTGCCAGCAGCCCTCGGGGGGGAGGATACGAGCAGTACTTC. It is translated as CASSPRGGGYEQYF.

The genes are TRBV11-2 and TRBJ2-5, with TRBD1 as a possible D gene (5 bases). This CDR3 is 13 amino acids long. Germline values: CDR1 SGHAT, CDR2 FQNNGV. The V and J ends lost 2 bases and 1 base respectively, with 5 bases between them. CDR3 amino acids: CASSLQGQETQYF. For the CDR3, the DNA is TGTGCCAGCAGCTTACAGGGCCAAGAGACCCAGTACTTC.

The chain couples TRBV19 to TRBJ2-7; D unclear. This CDR3 is 13 amino acids long. V dropped 3 bases and J dropped 6 bases, with 12 bases sitting between them. The V gene's germline CDR1 is LNHDA and CDR2 SQIVND (reference sequence). The CDR3 nucleotides read TGTGCCAGTAGTATCCAGGATCTCGCCGAGCAGTACTTC. Translated: CASSIQDLAEQYF.

CDR3 DNA: TGTGCCACCAGCCGGACGGGGAGCACAGATACGCAGTATTTT. Protein sequence: CATSRTGSTDTQYF. The chain joins TRBV15 to TRBJ2-3; D perhaps matches TRBD2 (5 bases). The V end was cut by 5 bases, the J end by 0 bases, with 9 bases between. The CDR3 has 14 amino acids. Germline CDR1 and CDR2: LNHNV and YYDKDF (reference sequence).

This chain joins TRBV9 and TRBJ2-1, with TRBD1 matching over 8 bases. The CDR3 has 15 amino acids. V shed 4 bases, J shed 3 bases, and the junction held 6 bases outside the gene matches. Germline-derived CDR1 and CDR2 are SGDLS and YYNGEE. The CDR3 here is CASSPQGAGYNEQFF. The CDR3 bases are TGTGCCAGCAGCCCTCAGGGGGCCGGCTACAATGAGCAGTTCTTC.

The V and J genes are TRBV9 and TRBJ1-1; D is possibly TRBD1 (5 bases). Germline CDR1 is SGDLS and CDR2 is YYNGEE. V lost 4 bases and J lost 2, with 15 bases in between. CDR3 length: 15 residues. The CDR3 region is CASSPSTDLNTEAFF. DNA of the CDR3: TGTGCCAGCAGCCCCTCGACAGACCTCAACACTGAAGCTTTCTTT.

CDR3 bases: TGTGCCATCAGTCTAGCGGGAGGGGAAACCGGGGAGCTGTTTTTT. Its protein is CAISLAGGETGELFF. V gene TRBV10-3 combines with J gene TRBJ2-2; the match to TRBD2 covers 12 bases. V lost 5 bases and J lost 5; bases outside the gene matches: 3. This CDR3 is 15 amino acids long. The germline gives CDR1 ENHRY, CDR2 SYGVKD.

This chain links TRBV7-9 with TRBJ1-1; 8 nucleotides line up with TRBD1. Germline CDR1 is SEHNR and CDR2 is FQNEAQ (reference sequence). The V segment lost 3 bases and the J segment 4 bases; nucleotides outside the gene matches: 4. This CDR3 has 14 amino acids. In nucleotides, the CDR3 is TGTGCCAGCAGCTTGCAGGGGGCGGGCACTGAAGCTTTCTTT. This sequence encodes CASSLQGAGTEAFF.

The V call is TRBV19, the J call TRBJ2-5; D gene ambiguous. Between the trimmed V and J ends, which lost 7 bases and 7 bases, there was a span of 10 bases. Germline assignment: CDR1 LNHDA and CDR2 SQIVND (reference sequence). This CDR3 contains 11 residues. CDR3 protein: CASIGHGTQYF. The CDR3 DNA sequence: TGTGCCAGTATTGGGCACGGGACCCAGTACTTC.

This rearrangement joins TRBV19 to TRBJ1-1, with D possibly being TRBD1 (6 bases). V lost 7 bases to trimming and J lost 1 base, with 13 bases between them. The CDR3 runs 14 residues. CDR1 LNHDA and CDR2 SQIVND come from the germline V gene (reference sequence). CDR3 sequence reads: CASKRTVENTEAFF. The CDR3 region has the DNA TGTGCCAGTAAAAGGACAGTGGAGAACACTGAAGCTTTCTTT. Full variable domain (rest looked up from reference TRBV19 and TRBJ1-1): DGGITQSPKYLFRKEGQNVTLSCEQNLNHDAMYWYRQDPGQGLRLIYYSQIVNDFQKGDIAEGYSVSREKKESFPLTVTSAQKNPTAFYLCASKRTVENTEAFFGQGTRLTVV.

A note on this clone: Other DNA sequences from this sample encode an identical CDR3 as well. V gene TRBV6-5 combines with J gene TRBJ2-7, with TRBD2 matching 10 bases. The CDR3 is made up of 13 amino acids. Germline assignment: CDR1 MNHEY and CDR2 SVGAGI. With V trimmed by 5 bases and J by 2 bases, 0 bases remained unmatched. CDR3 sequence: CASSLAGAYEQYF. In DNA, the CDR3 is TGTGCCAGCAGTCTAGCGGGGGCCTACGAGCAGTACTTC.

The gene calls are TRBV5-4 and TRBJ2-7, with TRBD2 identical over 8 bases. The V gene's germline CDR1 is SGHNT and CDR2 YYREEE (reference sequence). The junction had 11 bases not matched to a gene; V was cut back by 1 base and J by 2 bases. This CDR3 has 17 amino acids. The chain's CDR3 is CASSLPNPGLAAYEQYF. The CDR3 nucleotides read TGTGCCAGCAGCTTGCCAAACCCCGGACTAGCAGCCTACGAGCAGTACTTC.

The rearrangement links TRBV2 to TRBJ2-1; D may be TRBD2 (5 bases). V was cut by 1 base and J by 5 bases, with 15 bases left in between. The CDR3 totals 16 residues. The germline CDR1 and CDR2 sequences are SNHLY and FYNNEI. This CDR3 reads CASSEGPGRTDNEQFF. In DNA, the CDR3 is TGTGCCAGCAGTGAAGGACCAGGAAGGACTGACAATGAGCAGTTCTTC.

CDR3 amino acids: CAWSGLDLGEQFF. Here the CDR3 DNA reads TGTGCCTGGAGCGGACTAGACTTAGGGGAGCAGTTCTTC. The chain is built from TRBV30 and TRBJ2-1; 7 bases line up with TRBD2. CDR3 length equals 13 residues. After removal of 3 bases from V and 10 bases from J, the junction contained 9 bases not matched to a gene. CDR1 is GTSNPN and CDR2 is SVGIG in the germline V gene (reference sequence).

The chain is built from TRBV19 and TRBJ2-3; D may be TRBD2 (5 bases). V was pared by 5 bases and J by 1 base, with 13 bases between. CDR1 is LNHDA and CDR2 is SQIVND in the germline V gene (reference sequence). This CDR3 is 15 amino acids long. CDR3 protein: CASSYQRDGTDTQYF. The CDR3 nucleotides read TGTGCCAGTAGTTATCAACGGGATGGCACAGATACGCAGTATTTT.

This sequence joins TRBV10-1 and TRBJ2-1; 10 nucleotides align to TRBD2. V trimming: 2 bases; J trimming: 14 bases; junction bases outside the gene matches: 6. Germline CDR1 reads WNHNN; CDR2 reads SYGVQD (reference sequence). The CDR3 spans 13 residues. CDR3: CASSEAAGGDEFF. The CDR3 coding sequence is TGCGCCAGCAGTGAGGCAGCGGGGGGGGATGAGTTCTTC.

The chain couples TRBV29-1 to TRBJ2-1, with 15 bases fitting TRBD2. This CDR3 comprises 18 residues. V was pared by 8 bases and J by 3 bases, with 14 bases of the junction left unmatched. CDR1 and CDR2 from the germline V gene are SQVTM and ANQGSEA. CDR3 nucleotides: TGCAGCCACGCGTCCCGGACTAGCGGGGGGGCGGGCTACAATGAGCAGTTCTTC. Its translation: CSHASRTSGGAGYNEQFF.